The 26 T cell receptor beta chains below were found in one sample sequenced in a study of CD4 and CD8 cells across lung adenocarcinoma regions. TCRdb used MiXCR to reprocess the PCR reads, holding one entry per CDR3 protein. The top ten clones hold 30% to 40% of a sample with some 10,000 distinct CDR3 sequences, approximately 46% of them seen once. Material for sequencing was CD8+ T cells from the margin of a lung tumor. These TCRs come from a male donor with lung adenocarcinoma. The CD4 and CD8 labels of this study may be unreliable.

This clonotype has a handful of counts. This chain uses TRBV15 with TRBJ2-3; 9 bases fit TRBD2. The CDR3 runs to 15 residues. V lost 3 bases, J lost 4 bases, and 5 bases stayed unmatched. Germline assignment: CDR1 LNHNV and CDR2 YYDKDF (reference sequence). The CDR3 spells CATSRLAGVADTQYF. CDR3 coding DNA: TGTGCCACCAGCAGGTTAGCGGGGGTGGCAGATACGCAGTATTTT. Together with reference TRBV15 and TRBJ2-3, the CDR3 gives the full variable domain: DAMVIQNPRYQVTQFGKPVTLSCSQTLNHNVMYWYQQKSSQAPKLLFHYYDKDFNNEADTPDNFQSRRPNTSFCFLDIRSPGLGDTAMYLCATSRLAGVADTQYFGPGTRLTVL.

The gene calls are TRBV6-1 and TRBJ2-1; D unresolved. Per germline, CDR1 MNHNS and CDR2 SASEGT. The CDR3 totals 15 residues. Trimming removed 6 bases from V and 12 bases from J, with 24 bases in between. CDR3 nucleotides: TGTGCCAGCAGGGTGGAAGTGGCATCCAACGATGCGCAGTTCTTC. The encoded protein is CASRVEVASNDAQFF.

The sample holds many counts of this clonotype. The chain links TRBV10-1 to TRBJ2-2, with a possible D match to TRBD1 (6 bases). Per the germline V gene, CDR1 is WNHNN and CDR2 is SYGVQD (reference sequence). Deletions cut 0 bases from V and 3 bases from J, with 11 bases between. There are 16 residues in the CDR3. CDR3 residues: CASSESRKGDTGELFF. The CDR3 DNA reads TGCGCCAGCAGTGAGTCGAGGAAGGGGGACACCGGGGAGCTGTTTTTT.

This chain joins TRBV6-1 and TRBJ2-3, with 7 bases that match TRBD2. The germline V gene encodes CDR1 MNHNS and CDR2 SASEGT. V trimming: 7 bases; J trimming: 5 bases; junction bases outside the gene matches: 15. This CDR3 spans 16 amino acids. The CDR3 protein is CASTGGGDRSQDTQYF. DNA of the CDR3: TGTGCCAGCACGGGGGGAGGGGATCGTAGCCAAGATACGCAGTATTTT.

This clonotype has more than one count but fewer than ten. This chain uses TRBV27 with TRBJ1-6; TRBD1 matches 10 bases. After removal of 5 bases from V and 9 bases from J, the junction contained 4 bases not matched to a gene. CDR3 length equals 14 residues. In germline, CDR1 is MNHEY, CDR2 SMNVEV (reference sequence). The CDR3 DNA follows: TGTGCCAGCAGTATGGGACAGGGGACTTCACCCCTCCACTTT. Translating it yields CASSMGQGTSPLHF.

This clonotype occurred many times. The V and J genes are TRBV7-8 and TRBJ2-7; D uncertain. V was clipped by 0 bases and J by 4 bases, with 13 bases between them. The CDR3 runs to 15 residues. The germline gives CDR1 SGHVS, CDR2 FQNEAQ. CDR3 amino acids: CASSLAFGQSYEQYF. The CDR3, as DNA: TGTGCCAGCAGCTTAGCGTTTGGGCAGTCATACGAGCAGTACTTC.

CDR3 sequence (DNA): TGCGCCAGCAGCGAACTGGGGGCCGGACAAGAGACCCAGTACTTC. Translation gives CASSELGAGQETQYF. The gene calls are TRBV5-1 and TRBJ2-5; D is perhaps TRBD1 (6 bases). Trimming removed 4 bases from V and 2 bases from J, with 15 bases in between. Germline V lookup: CDR1 SGHRS, CDR2 YFSETQ. CDR3 length: 15 residues.

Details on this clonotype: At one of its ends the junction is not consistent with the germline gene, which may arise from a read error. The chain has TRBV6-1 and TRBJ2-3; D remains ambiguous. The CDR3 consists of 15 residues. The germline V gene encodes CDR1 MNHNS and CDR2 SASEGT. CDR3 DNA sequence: TGTGCCAGCAGGGTGGCAGTGTCATCCAACGATACGCAGTACTTT. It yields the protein CASRVAVSSNDTQYF.

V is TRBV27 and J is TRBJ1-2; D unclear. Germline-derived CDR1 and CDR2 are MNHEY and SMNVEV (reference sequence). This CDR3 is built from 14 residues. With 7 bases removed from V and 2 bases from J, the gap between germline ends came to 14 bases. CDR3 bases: TGTGCCAGCACCCCTATGACGGGAAACTATGGCTACACCTTC. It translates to CASTPMTGNYGYTF.

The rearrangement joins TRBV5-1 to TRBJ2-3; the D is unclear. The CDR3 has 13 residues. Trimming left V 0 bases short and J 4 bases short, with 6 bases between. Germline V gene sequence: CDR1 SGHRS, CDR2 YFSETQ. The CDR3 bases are TGCGCCAGCAGCTTGGCCGTCTCAGATACGCAGTATTTT. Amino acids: CASSLAVSDTQYF.

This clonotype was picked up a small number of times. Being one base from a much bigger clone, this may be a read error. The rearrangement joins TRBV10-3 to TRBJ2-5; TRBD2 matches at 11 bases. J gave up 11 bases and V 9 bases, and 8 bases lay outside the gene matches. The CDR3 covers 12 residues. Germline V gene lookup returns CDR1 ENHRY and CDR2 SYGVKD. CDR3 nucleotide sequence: TGTGCCATTAGCGGGGGGGCGAATGAGCAGTACTTC. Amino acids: CAISGGANEQYF.

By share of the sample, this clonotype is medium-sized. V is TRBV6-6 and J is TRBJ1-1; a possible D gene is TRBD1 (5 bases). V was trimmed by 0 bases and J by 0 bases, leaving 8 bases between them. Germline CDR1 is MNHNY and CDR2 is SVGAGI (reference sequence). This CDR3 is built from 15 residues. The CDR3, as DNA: TGTGCCAGCAGTTACTCGACAGTGATGAACACTGAAGCTTTCTTT. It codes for CASSYSTVMNTEAFF.

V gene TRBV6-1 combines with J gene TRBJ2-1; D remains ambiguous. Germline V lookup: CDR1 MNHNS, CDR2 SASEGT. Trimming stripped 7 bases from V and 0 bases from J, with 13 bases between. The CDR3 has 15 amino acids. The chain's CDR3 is CASMRSGPSYNEQFF. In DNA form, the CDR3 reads TGTGCCAGCATGCGAAGTGGGCCCTCCTACAATGAGCAGTTCTTC.

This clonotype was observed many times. The CDR3 DNA follows: TGTGCCACTTCGGGGAAATACGACAGGGGGCGCGGGCGGAACACCGGGGAGCTGTTTTTT. This codes for CATSGKYDRGRGRNTGELFF. This chain uses TRBV10-3 with TRBJ2-2; TRBD1 aligns across 10 bases. V shed 10 bases and J 1 base; nucleotides not matched to a gene: 21. The CDR3 length is 20 residues. Germline lookup yields CDR1 ENHRY and CDR2 SYGVKD.

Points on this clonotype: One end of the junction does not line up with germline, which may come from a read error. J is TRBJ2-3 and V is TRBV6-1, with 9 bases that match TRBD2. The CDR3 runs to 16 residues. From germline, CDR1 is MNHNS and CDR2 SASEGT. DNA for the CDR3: TGTGCCAGCAGTGAATCCCCAGCGGGGGGTCCAGATACCCAGTATTTT. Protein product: CASSESPAGGPDTQYF.

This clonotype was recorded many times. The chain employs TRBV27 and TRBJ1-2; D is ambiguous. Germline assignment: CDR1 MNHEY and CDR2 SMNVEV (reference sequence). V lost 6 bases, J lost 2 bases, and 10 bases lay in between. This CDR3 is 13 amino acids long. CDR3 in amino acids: CASRLRENYGYTF. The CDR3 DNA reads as TGTGCCAGCAGGCTACGTGAGAACTATGGCTACACCTTC.

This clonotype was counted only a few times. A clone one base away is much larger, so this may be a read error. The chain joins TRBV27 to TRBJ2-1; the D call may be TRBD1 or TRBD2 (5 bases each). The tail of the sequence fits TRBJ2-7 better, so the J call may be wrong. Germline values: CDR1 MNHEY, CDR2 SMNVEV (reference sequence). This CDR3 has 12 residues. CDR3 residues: CASSFRGNEQYF. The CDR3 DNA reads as TGTGCCAGCAGTTTTCGGGGCAATGAGCAGTACTTC.

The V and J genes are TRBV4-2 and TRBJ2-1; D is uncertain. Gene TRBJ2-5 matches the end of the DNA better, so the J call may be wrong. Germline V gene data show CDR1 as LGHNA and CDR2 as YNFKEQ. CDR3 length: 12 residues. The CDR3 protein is CASSHPEETQYF. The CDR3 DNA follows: TGTGCCAGCAGCCACCCCGAGGAGACCCAGTACTTC.

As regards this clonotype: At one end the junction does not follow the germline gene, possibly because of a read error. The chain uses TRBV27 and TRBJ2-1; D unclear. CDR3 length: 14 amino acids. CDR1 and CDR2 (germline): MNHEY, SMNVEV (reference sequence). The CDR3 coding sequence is TGTGCCAGCAGTGTCTCACTAACGAGAAATGAGCAGTTTTTC. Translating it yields CASSVSLTRNEQFF.

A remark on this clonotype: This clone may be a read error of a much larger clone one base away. In DNA, the CDR3 is TGCGCCAGCAGCCAGGTAACGAGAGCGGGAGAGGCCCAGTACTTC. This sequence encodes CASSQVTRAGEAQYF. The V and J genes are TRBV4-1 and TRBJ2-5; 8 nucleotides match TRBD2. CDR1 and CDR2 (germline): MGHRA, YSYEKL. This CDR3 contains 15 residues.

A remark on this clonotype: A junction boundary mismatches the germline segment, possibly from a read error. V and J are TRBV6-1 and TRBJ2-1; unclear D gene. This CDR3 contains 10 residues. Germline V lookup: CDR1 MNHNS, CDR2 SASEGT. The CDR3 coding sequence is TGTGCCAGCAGGGCCGATGAGCAGTTCTTT. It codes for CASRADEQFF.

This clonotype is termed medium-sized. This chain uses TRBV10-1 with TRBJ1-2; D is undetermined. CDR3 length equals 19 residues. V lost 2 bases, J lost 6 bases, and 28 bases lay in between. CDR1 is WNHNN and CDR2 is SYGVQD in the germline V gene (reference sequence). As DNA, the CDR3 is TGCGCCAGCAGTGAGAGACCCTTGGGAGGGTGGGAGAAGAAACATGGCTACACCTTC. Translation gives CASSERPLGGWEKKHGYTF.

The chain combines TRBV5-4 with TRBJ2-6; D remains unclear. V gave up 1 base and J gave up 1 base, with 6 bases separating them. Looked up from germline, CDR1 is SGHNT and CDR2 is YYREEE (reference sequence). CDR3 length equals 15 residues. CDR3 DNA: TGTGCCAGCAGCTTGATCAAATCTGGGGCCAACGTCCTGACTTTC. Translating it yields CASSLIKSGANVLTF.

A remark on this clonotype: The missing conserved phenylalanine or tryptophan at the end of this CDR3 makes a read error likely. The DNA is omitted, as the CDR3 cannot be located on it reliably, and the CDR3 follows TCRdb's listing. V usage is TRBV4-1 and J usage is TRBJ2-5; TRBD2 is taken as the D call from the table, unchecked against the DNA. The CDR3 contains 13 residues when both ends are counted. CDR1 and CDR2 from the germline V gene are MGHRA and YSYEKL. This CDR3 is CASSSLGPETWFS.

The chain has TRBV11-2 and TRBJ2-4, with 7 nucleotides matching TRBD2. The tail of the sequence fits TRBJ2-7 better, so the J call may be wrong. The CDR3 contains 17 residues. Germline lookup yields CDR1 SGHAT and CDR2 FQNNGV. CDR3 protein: CASSLDSQRGLPYEQYF. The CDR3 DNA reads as TGTGCCAGCAGCTTAGATAGCCAGCGGGGCCTTCCCTACGAGCAGTACTTC.

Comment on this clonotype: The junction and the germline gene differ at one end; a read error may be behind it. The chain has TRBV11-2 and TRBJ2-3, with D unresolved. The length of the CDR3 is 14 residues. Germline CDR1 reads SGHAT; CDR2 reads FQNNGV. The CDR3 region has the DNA TGTGCCAGCACCCAAACCCGTGTCCCAGATACGCAGTATTTC. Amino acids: CASTQTRVPDTQYF.